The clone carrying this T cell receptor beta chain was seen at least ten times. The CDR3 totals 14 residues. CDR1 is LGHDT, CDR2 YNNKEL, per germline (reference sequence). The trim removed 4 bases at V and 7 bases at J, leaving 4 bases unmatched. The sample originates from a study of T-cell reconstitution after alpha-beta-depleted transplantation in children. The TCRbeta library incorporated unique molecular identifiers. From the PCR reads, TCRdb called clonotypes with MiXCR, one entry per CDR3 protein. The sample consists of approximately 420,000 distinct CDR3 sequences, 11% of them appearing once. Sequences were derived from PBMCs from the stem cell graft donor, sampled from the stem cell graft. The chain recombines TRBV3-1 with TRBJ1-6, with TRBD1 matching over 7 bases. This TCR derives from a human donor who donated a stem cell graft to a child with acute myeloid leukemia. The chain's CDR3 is CASSPTGANSPLHF. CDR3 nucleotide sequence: TGTGCCAGCAGCCCAACAGGGGCCAATTCACCCCTCCACTTT.